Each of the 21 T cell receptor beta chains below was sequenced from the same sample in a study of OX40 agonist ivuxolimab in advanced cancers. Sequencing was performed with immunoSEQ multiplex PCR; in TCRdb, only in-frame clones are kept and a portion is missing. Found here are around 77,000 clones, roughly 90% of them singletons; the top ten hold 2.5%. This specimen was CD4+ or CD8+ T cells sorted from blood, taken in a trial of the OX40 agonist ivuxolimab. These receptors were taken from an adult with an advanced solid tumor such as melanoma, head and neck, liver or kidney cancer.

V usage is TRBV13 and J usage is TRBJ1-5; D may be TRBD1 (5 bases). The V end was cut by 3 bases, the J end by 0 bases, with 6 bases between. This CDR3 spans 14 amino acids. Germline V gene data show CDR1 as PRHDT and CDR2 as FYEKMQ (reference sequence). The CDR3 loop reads CASSFGASNQPQHF. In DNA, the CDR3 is TGTGCCAGCAGCTTCGGGGCTAGCAATCAGCCCCAGCATTTT.

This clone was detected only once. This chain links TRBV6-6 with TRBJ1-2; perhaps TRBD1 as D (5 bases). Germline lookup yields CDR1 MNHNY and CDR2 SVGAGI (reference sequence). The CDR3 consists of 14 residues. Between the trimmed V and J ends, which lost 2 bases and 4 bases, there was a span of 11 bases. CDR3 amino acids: CASSYGAGGYGYTF. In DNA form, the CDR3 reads TGTGCCAGCAGTTACGGGGCAGGAGGCTATGGCTACACCTTC.

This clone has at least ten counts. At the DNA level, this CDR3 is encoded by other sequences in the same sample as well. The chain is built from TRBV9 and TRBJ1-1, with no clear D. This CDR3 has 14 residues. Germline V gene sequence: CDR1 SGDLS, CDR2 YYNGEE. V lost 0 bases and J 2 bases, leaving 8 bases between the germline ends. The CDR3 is CASSVGADNTEAFF. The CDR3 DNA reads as TGTGCCAGCAGCGTAGGGGCAGATAACACTGAAGCTTTCTTT.

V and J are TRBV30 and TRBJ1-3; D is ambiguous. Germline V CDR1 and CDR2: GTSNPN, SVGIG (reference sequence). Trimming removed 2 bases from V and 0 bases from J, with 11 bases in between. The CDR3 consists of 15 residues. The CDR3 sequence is CAWSWAPGSGNTIYF. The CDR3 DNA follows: TGTGCCTGGAGTTGGGCCCCGGGCTCTGGAAACACCATATATTTT.

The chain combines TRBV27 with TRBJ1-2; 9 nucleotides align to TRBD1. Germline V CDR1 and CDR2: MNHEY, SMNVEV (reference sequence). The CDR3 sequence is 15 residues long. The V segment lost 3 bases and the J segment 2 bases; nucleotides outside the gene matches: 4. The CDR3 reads CASSFRGQGNYGYTF. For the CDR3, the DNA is TGTGCCAGCAGTTTCCGGGGACAGGGAAACTATGGCTACACCTTC.

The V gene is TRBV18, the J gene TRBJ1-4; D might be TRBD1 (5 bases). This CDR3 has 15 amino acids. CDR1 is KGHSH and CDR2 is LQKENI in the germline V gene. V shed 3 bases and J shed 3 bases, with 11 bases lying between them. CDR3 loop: CASSPSTAPNEKLFF. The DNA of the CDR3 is TGTGCCAGCTCACCCTCGACAGCCCCTAATGAAAAACTGTTTTTT.

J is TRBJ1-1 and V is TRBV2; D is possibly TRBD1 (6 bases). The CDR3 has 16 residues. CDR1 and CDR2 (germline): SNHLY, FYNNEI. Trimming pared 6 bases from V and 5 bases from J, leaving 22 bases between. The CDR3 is CASRRGKQVPGTEAFF. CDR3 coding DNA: TGTGCCAGCAGGAGGGGGAAACAGGTCCCGGGGACTGAAGCTTTCTTT.

CDR3 nucleotides: TGTGCCAGCAGCCCCCGGGACGGCCGGCGGGACGTCCTGACTTTC. Its protein is CASSPRDGRRDVLTF. The gene calls are TRBV2 and TRBJ2-6; D might be TRBD1 or TRBD2, each matching 5 bases. The V gene lost 6 bases and the J gene lost 11 bases, with 20 bases spanning the gap. The CDR3 is 15 residues long. CDR1 and CDR2 (germline): SNHLY, FYNNEI. Supplemented by reference TRBV2 and TRBJ2-6, the full variable domain reads EPEVTQTPSHQVTQMGQEVILRCVPISNHLYFYWYRQILGQKVEFLVSFYNNEISEKSEIFDDQFSVERPDGSNFTLKIRSTKLEDSAMYFCASSPRDGRRDVLTFGAGSRLTVL.

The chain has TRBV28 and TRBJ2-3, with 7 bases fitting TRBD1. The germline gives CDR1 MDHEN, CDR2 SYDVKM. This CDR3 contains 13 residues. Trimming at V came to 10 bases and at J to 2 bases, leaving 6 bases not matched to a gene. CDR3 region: CATWDSYTDTQYF. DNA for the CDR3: TGTGCCACCTGGGACAGCTACACAGATACGCAGTATTTT.

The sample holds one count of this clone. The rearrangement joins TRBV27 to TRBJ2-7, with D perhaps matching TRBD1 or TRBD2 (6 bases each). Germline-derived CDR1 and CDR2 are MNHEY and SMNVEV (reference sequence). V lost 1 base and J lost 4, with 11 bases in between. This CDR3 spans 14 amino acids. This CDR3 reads CASSLWGALYEQYF. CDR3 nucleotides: TGTGCCAGCAGTTTATGGGGGGCGTTATACGAGCAGTACTTC.

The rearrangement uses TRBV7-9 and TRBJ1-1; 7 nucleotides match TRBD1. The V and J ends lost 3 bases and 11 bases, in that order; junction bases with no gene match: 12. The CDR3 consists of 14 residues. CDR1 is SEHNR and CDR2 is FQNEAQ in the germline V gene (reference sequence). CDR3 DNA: TGTGCCAGCAGCTTCGGACAGGCGTCTGATGAGGCTTTCTTT. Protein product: CASSFGQASDEAFF.

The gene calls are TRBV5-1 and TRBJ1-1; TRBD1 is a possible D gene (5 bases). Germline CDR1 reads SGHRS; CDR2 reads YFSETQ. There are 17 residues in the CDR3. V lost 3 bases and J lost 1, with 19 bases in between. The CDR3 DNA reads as TGCGCCAGCAGCTCGACCCCGGGGACCGCCGGGAACACTGAAGCTTTCTTT. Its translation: CASSSTPGTAGNTEAFF.

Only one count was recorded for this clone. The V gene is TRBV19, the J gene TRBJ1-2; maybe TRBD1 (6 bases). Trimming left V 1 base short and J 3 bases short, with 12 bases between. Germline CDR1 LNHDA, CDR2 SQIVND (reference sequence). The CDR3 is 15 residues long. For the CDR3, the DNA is TGTGCCAGTAGTATAGGGGGGGCAGGAGACTATGGCTACACCTTC. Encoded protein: CASSIGGAGDYGYTF. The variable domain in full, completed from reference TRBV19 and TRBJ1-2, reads DGGITQSPKYLFRKEGQNVTLSCEQNLNHDAMYWYRQDPGQGLRLIYYSQIVNDFQKGDIAEGYSVSREKKESFPLTVTSAQKNPTAFYLCASSIGGAGDYGYTFGSGTRLTVV.

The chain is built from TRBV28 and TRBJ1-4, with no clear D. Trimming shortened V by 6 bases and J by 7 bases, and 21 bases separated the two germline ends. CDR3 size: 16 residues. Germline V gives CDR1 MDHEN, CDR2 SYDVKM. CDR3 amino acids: CASRRALLGRIEKLFF. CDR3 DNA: TGTGCCAGCAGACGTGCCTTGCTGGGGAGGATTGAAAAACTGTTTTTT.

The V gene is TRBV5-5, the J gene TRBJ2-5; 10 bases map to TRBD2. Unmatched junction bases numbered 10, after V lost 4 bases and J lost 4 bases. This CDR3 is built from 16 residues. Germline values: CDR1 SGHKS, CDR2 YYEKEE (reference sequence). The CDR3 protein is CASSPKGASGGETQYF. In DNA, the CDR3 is TGTGCCAGCAGCCCTAAAGGGGCTAGCGGGGGAGAGACCCAGTACTTC.

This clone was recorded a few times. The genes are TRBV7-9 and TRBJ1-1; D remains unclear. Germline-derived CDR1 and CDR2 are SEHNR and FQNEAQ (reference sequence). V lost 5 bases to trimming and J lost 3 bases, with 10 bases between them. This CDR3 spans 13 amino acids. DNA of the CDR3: TGTGCCAGCAGCCTGTTTGGGGACACTGAAGCTTTCTTT. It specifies CASSLFGDTEAFF.

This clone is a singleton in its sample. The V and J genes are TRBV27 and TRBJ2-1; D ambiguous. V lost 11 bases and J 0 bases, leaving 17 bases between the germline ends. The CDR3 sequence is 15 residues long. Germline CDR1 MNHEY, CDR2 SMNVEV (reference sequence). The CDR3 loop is CASKEGLSSYNEQFF. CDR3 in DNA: TGTGCCTCCAAGGAAGGGTTAAGCTCCTACAATGAGCAGTTCTTC.

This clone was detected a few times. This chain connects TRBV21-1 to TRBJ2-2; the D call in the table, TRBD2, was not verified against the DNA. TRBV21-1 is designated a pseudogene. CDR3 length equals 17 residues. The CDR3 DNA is TGTGCCAGCAGCAAAGCGAGTAGCGGGACCCACACCGGGGAGCTGTTTTTT. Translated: CASSKASSGTHTGELFF.

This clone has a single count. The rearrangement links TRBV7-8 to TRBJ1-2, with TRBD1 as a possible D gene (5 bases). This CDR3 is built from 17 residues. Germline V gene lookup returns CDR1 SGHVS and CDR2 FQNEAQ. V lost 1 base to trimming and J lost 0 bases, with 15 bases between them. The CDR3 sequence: CASSLVPSGGANYGYTF. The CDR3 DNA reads TGTGCCAGCAGCTTAGTCCCCAGTGGGGGGGCTAACTATGGCTACACCTTC.

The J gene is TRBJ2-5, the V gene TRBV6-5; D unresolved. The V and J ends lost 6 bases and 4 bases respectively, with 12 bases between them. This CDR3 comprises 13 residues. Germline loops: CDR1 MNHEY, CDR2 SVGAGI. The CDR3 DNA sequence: TGTGCCAGCAGCCCCCCGGGTTCAGAGACCCAGTACTTC. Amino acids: CASSPPGSETQYF.

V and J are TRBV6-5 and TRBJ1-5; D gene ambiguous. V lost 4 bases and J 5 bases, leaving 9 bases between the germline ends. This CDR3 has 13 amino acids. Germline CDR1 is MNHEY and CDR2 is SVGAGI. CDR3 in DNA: TGTGCCAGCAGTTGGGAACAGCATCAGCCCCAGCATTTT. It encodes CASSWEQHQPQHF.